This T cell receptor (beta chain) comes out of a study of tumor and adjacent non-tumor tissue in lung cancer (dated by TCRdb to between 2017 and 2018). Study-wide context: The cohort included roughly 11 adenocarcinoma, a couple of squamous cell carcinoma and 1 small cell lung cancer patients. For each patient, one tumor sample and one normal lung sample were taken, giving thirty paired specimens that underwent TCRbeta CDR3 sequencing. Using bulk TCRbeta repertoires from over 14 lung cancer patients, the study set lung tumor tissue side by side with matched distant non-tumor lung tissue. A total of some 130,000,000 productive TCRbeta reads were generated by sequencing, corresponding to an average of about 4.17 million reads per sample. Among the approximately 15 patients, ages ranged from roughly 30 to 85 years, some ten were men and 5 were women, and disease was TNM stage I to III. What the work shows at the level of the full study, not this receptor alone: Tumor tissue showed significantly greater TCR diversity (inverse Simpson) than normal lung tissue (about 410 vs 180, P = 0.0075, Mann-Whitney U test). With only about 16 patients in the cohort, the authors noted that larger samples and more detailed clinical data are needed. TCR diversity was significantly higher in younger patients, and higher tumor TCR diversity was associated with shorter overall and disease-free survival. In normal lung, the top 100 clones accounted for a significantly larger cumulative share of the repertoire than in tumor tissue. Because peripheral blood was not sequenced, blood TCRbeta repertoires in the lung cancer patients of the study were not examined. The sequencing platform is not named in the methods, and unique molecular identifiers are not mentioned.

As regards this clonotype: Its antigen is still unknown. The CDR3 carries no conserved terminal phenylalanine or tryptophan, so it likely arises from a read error. Because the CDR3's place on the DNA is in doubt, the DNA is left out and the CDR3 is given as listed by TCRdb.

The library was built by means of multiplex PCR. Sequencing used an Illumina HiSeq 2500. TCRbeta libraries were constructed through three rounds of nested PCR with primers (Table S4) according to protocols modified from ARM-PCR. PCR products of 200-500 bp were gel-excised and purified with the QIAquick gel extraction kit before sequencing. Per the authors' processing: Trimmomatic was used to clean the reads, FLASH was used to merge the reads into complete CDR3 sequences, and MiTCR was used to assign the reads to V(D)J germline segments. VDJtools was used to compute clonal diversity as the inverse Simpson's index. In-frame sequences without a premature stop codon were defined as productive reads. In-frame beta chains were kept once TCRdb had trimmed the public reads at Q25 with fastp and called clones with MiXCR. Rows with a matching CDR3 protein are joined into one entry that keeps the most common DNA and genes. TCRdb assigned the V and J calls; the authors' analysis was not used. This sample is represented by roughly 74,000 distinct CDR3 sequences; approximately 82% of them were singletons. The top ten hold around 40% of the sample.

RNA was extracted from bulk unsorted tissue and checked for quality with a NanoDrop ND-1000 and an Agilent 2100. For the normal lung samples, distant non-tumor tissue was collected more than 3 cm away from the tumor edge. The donors were newly diagnosed lung cancer patients admitted for thoracic surgery in China from August to November 2014 who had not received prior chemotherapy. Anyone who had undergone radiotherapy or chemotherapy before, or who had another cancer at the same time, was left out of the study. Surgical tissue pieces of 1-2 cm3 were preserved in RNAlater solution and stored at -80 °C until use. This receptor was identified in a man aged 70 or older with non-small cell lung cancer. The sequenced sample was distant non-tumor lung tissue.

The CDR3 sequence is CSLLPYVTGGDTDTQCL. The chain joins TRBV29-1 to TRBJ2-3; the table assigns TRBD1, which was not confirmed against the DNA. The CDR3 spans 17 residues, counting both ends. As encoded in the germline V gene, CDR1 is SQVTM while CDR2 is ANQGSEA.